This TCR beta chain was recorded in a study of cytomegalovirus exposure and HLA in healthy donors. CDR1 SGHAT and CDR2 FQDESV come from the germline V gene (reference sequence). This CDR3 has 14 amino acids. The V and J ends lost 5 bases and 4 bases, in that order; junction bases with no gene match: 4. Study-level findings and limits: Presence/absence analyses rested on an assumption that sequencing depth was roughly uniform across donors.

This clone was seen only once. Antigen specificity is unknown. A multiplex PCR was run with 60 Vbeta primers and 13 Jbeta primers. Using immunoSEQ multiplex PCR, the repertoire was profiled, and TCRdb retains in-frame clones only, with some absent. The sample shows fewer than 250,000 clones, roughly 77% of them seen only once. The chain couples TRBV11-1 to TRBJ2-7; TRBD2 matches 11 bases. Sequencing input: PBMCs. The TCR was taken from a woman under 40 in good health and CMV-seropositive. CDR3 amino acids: CASSPTSGAYEQYF. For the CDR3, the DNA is TGTGCCAGCAGCCCGACTAGCGGGGCATACGAGCAGTACTTC.